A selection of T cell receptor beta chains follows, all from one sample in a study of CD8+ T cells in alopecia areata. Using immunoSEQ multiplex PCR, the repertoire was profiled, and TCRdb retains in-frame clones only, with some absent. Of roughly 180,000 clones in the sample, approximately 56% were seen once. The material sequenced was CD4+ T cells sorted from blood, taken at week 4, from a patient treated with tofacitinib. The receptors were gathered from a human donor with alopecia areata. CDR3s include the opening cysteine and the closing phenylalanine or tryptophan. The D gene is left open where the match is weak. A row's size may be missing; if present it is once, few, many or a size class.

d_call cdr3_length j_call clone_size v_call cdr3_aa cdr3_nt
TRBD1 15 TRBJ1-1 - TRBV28 CASSSSGTGAAEAFF TGTGCCAGCAGTTCCTCGGGCACAGGGGCAGCTGAAGCTTTCTTT
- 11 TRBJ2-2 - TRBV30 CAWSGIGELFF TGTGCCTGGAGTGGTATTGGGGAGCTGTTTTTT
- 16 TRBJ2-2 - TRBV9 CASSVRPLPDGGELFF TGTGCCAGCAGCGTCCGACCGTTGCCCGACGGCGGGGAGCTGTTTTTT
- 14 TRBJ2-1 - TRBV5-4 CASSSHGRNNEQFF TGTGCCAGCAGCTCCCACGGACGGAATAATGAGCAGTTCTTC
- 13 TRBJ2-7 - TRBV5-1 CASSAGQTYEQYF TGCGCCAGCAGCGCAGGACAGACCTACGAGCAGTACTTC
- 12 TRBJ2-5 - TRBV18 CASSPSQETQYF TGTGCCAGCTCACCTAGCCAAGAGACCCAGTACTTC
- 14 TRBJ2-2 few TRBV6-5 CASSVTRDTGELFF TGTGCCAGCAGTGTAACTAGGGACACCGGGGAGCTGTTTTTT
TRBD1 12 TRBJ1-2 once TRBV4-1 CASSLAGQGYTF TGCGCCAGCAGCCTCGCCGGACAGGGTTACACCTTC
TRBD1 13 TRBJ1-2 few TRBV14 CASSQRQGTGYTF TGTGCCAGCAGCCAAAGACAGGGGACGGGCTACACCTTC
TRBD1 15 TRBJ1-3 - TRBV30 CAWTRTGNSGNTIYF TGTGCCTGGACTAGGACAGGGAACTCTGGAAACACCATATATTTT
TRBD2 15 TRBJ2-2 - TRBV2 CASTGGAGSTGELFF TGTGCCAGCACGGGGGGGGCCGGGTCCACCGGGGAGCTGTTTTTT
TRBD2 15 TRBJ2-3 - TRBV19 CASSPRGARTDTQYF TGTGCCAGTAGTCCGCGGGGGGCCCGCACAGATACGCAGTATTTT
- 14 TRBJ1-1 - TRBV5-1 CASSSAILNTEAFF TGCGCCAGCAGCTCGGCAATCCTGAACACTGAAGCTTTCTTT
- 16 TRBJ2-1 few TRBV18 CASSPITGEKYNEQFF TGTGCCAGCTCACCAATAACGGGGGAAAAATACAATGAGCAGTTCTTC
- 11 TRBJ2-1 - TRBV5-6 CASSSPGRQFF TGTGCCAGCAGCTCGCCCGGGAGGCAGTTCTTC
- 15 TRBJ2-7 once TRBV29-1 CSVEGGLLGAYEQYF TGCAGCGTTGAAGGGGGCCTCCTCGGAGCCTACGAGCAGTACTTC
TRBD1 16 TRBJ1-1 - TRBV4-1 CASSRGRGQVNTEAFF TGCGCCAGCAGTCGAGGCAGGGGACAGGTGAACACTGAAGCTTTCTTT
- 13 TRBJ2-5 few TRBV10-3 CAMTPGLGETQYF TGTGCCATGACGCCGGGATTAGGGGAGACCCAGTACTTC
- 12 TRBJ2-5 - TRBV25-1 CASRRGEETQYF TGTGCCAGCAGGAGGGGGGAAGAGACCCAGTACTTC
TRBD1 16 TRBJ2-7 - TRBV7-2 CASSLAAGTAPYEQYF TGTGCCAGCAGCTTAGCGGCCGGGACAGCCCCCTACGAGCAGTACTTC
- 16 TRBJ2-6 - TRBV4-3 CASSQNLGSGANVLTF TGCGCCAGCAGCCAGAATCTAGGGTCTGGGGCCAACGTCCTGACTTTC
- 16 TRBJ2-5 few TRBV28 CASSLWRVGPQETQYF TGTGCCAGCAGTTTATGGCGGGTTGGGCCCCAAGAGACCCAGTACTTC
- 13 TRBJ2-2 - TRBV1 CTSSQDPGGELFF TGCACCAGCAGCCAAGATCCCGGCGGGGAGCTGTTTTTT
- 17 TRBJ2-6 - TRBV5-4 CASSLAITASGANVLTF TGTGCCAGCAGCTTGGCCATCACAGCATCTGGGGCCAACGTCCTGACTTTC
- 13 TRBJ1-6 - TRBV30 CAWSDYPGAPLHF TGTGCCTGGAGTGATTATCCGGGTGCACCCCTCCACTTT
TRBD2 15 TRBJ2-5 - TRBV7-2 CASSFSGGAGETQYF TGTGCCAGCAGCTTTAGCGGGGGGGCAGGAGAGACCCAGTACTTC
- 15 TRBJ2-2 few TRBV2 CASSAVPRDTGELFF TGTGCCAGCAGTGCGGTGCCTCGGGACACCGGGGAGCTGTTTTTT
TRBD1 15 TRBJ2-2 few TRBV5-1 CASPGQARGTGELFF TGCGCCAGCCCTGGACAGGCCCGAGGTACCGGGGAGCTGTTTTTT
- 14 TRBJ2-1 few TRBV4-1 CASRRGESYNEQFF TGCGCCAGCCGCCGGGGTGAGTCCTACAATGAGCAGTTCTTC
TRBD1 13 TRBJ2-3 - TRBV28 CASRGTGEDTQYF TGTGCCAGCAGGGGGACAGGGGAAGATACGCAGTATTTT
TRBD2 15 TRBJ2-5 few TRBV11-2 CASSFSGGPQETQYF TGTGCCAGCAGCTTTAGCGGGGGGCCTCAAGAGACCCAGTACTTC
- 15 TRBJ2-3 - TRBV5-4 CASSNGGRRADTQYF TGTGCCAGCAGCAACGGGGGCAGAAGAGCAGATACGCAGTATTTT
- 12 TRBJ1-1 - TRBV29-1 CSVRDGSFEAFF TGCAGCGTACGGGACGGATCATTTGAAGCTTTCTTT
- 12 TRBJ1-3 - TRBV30 CALGGAGNTIYF TGTGCCCTAGGGGGTGCTGGAAACACCATATATTTT
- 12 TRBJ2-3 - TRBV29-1 CSVRRGQDTQYF TGCAGCGTTCGCAGGGGACAAGATACGCAGTATTTT
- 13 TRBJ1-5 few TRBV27 CASSLWVNQPQHF TGTGCCAGCAGTTTGTGGGTGAATCAGCCCCAGCATTTT
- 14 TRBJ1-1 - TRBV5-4 CASSMELGHTEAFF TGTGCCAGCAGCATGGAGCTGGGTCACACTGAAGCTTTCTTT
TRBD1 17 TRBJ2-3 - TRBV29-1 CSVEEKGDRGGTDTQYF TGCAGCGTTGAAGAGAAGGGGGACAGGGGAGGCACAGATACGCAGTATTTT